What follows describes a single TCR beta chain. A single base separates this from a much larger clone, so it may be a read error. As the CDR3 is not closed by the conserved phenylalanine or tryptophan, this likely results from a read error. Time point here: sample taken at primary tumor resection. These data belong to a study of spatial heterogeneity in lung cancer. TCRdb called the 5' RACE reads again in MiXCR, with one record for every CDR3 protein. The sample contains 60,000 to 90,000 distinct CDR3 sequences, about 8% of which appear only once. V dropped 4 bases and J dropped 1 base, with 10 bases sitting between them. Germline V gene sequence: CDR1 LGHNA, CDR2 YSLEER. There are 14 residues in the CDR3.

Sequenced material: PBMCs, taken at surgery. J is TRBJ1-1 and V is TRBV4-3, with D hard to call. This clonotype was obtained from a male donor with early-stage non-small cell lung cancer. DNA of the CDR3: TGCGCCAGCAGCCGAGAACACTCGAACACTGAAGCTTTCTCT. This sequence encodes CASSREHSNTEAFS.